The 12 T cell receptor beta chains below come from one sample, sequenced in a study of cytomegalovirus exposure and HLA in healthy donors. Profiled with immunoSEQ multiplex PCR; TCRdb holds only in-frame clones, not every one. This sample has about 180,000 clones, with about 85% found just once. The sequenced sample was PBMCs. These receptors all come from a young man in good health and CMV-seropositive.

As for this clone: The same CDR3 also results from other DNA sequences found in this sample. V is TRBV18 and J is TRBJ1-1; D is unresolved. Germline-derived CDR1 and CDR2 are KGHSH and LQKENI. V dropped 3 bases and J dropped 1 base, with 6 bases sitting between them. The CDR3 length is 13 residues. The CDR3 DNA reads as TGTGCCAGCTCACCCGGGGAGAACACTGAAGCTTTCTTT. It translates to CASSPGENTEAFF. The full variable domain, completed using reference TRBV18 and TRBJ1-1, is NAGVMQNPRHLVRRRGQEARLRCSPMKGHSHVYWYRQLPEEGLKFMVYLQKENIIDESGMPKERFSAEFPKEGPSILRIQQVVRGDSAAYFCASSPGENTEAFFGQGTRLTVV.

The CDR3 reads CASSSPDREDGYTF. The CDR3 DNA reads TGTGCCAGCAGCTCCCCGGACAGGGAAGATGGCTACACCTTC. This chain connects TRBV5-6 to TRBJ1-2; 8 bases match TRBD1. Germline loops: CDR1 SGHDT, CDR2 YYEEEE. J gave up 6 bases and V 3 bases, and 7 bases lay outside the gene matches. The CDR3 is made up of 14 amino acids.

The V and J genes are TRBV9 and TRBJ2-3; 11 positions match TRBD2. J was trimmed by 6 bases and V by 0 bases; bases with no gene match: 3. The CDR3 runs to 15 residues. The germline gives CDR1 SGDLS, CDR2 YYNGEE. The CDR3 DNA follows: TGTGCCAGCAGCGTAGAGACTAGCGGGGTGGATACGCAGTATTTT. This translates into CASSVETSGVDTQYF.

This clone is a singleton in its sample. The chain couples TRBV7-2 to TRBJ2-3, with 7 nucleotides matching TRBD2. V shed 2 bases and J 3 bases; nucleotides not matched to a gene: 2. Germline lookup yields CDR1 SGHTA and CDR2 FQGNSA. CDR3 length: 14 amino acids. This CDR3 is CASSLLRGTDTQYF. The CDR3 nucleotides read TGTGCCAGCAGCTTACTGCGGGGGACAGATACGCAGTATTTT. Using reference TRBV7-2 and TRBJ2-3 for the parts outside the CDR3, the full variable domain is GAGVSQSPSNKVTEKGKDVELRCDPISGHTALYWYRQSLGQGLEFLIYFQGNSAPDKSGLPSDRFSAERTGGSVSTLTIQRTQQEDSAVYLCASSLLRGTDTQYFGPGTRLTVL.

The chain is built from TRBV11-2 and TRBJ1-6; perhaps TRBD1 as D (5 bases). CDR3 size: 19 residues. Germline V lookup: CDR1 SGHAT, CDR2 FQNNGV. Trimming left V 5 bases short and J 1 base short, with 21 bases between. CDR3 coding DNA: TGTGCCAGCAGCCGCGCGGGGGGGGACTTGGAGTCCTATAATTCACCCCTCCACTTT. As protein: CASSRAGGDLESYNSPLHF.

The chain joins TRBV6-5 to TRBJ1-5; no clear D gene. CDR3 length: 13 amino acids. Germline V gene sequence: CDR1 MNHEY, CDR2 SVGAGI. Trimming removed 2 bases at V and 9 bases at J, with 11 bases between. CDR3 sequence reads: CASSYGEGWPQHF. CDR3 DNA sequence: TGTGCCAGCAGTTACGGGGAGGGATGGCCCCAGCATTTT.

This chain uses TRBV5-1 with TRBJ1-2, with D possibly matching TRBD1 (6 bases). The length of the CDR3 is 15 residues. Germline CDR1 SGHRS, CDR2 YFSETQ. The germline V and J ends were trimmed by 2 bases and 3 bases, with 14 bases remaining between them. CDR3 in amino acids: CASSFGAGDDYGYTF. For the CDR3, the DNA is TGCGCCAGCAGCTTTGGGGCAGGGGACGACTATGGCTACACCTTC. The complete variable domain, with remaining parts taken from reference TRBV5-1 and TRBJ1-2, reads KAGVTQTPRYLIKTRGQQVTLSCSPISGHRSVSWYQQTPGQGLQFLFEYFSETQRNKGNFPGRFSGRQFSNSRSEMNVSTLELGDSALYLCASSFGAGDDYGYTFGSGTRLTVV.

This clone has a single count. This chain connects TRBV30 to TRBJ2-7, with 9 positions matching TRBD1. From germline, CDR1 is GTSNPN and CDR2 SVGIG (reference sequence). J was trimmed by 6 bases and V by 0 bases; bases with no gene match: 6. The CDR3 length is 14 residues. The CDR3 loop reads CAWSVHVTGGEQYF. CDR3 sequence (DNA): TGTGCCTGGAGTGTACATGTGACAGGGGGCGAGCAGTACTTC.

This clone showed up just a few times. The chain employs TRBV11-1 and TRBJ1-6; a weak D match, TRBD1 (5 bases). The germline gives CDR1 SGHAT, CDR2 FQDESV (reference sequence). V dropped 5 bases and J dropped 5 bases, with 10 bases sitting between them. The CDR3 totals 14 residues. CDR3 sequence: CASSLRVHNSPLHF. The CDR3 bases are TGTGCCAGCAGCCTCAGGGTTCATAATTCACCCCTCCACTTT.

J is TRBJ1-1 and V is TRBV11-2; D not certain. The germline V and J ends were trimmed by 1 base and 0 bases, with 9 bases remaining between them. From germline, CDR1 is SGHAT and CDR2 FQNNGV. The CDR3 is 15 residues long. The CDR3 DNA is TGTGCCAGCAGCTTAGTGGGCAGGTTGAACACTGAAGCTTTCTTT. Residues: CASSLVGRLNTEAFF.

This clone was picked up one time. The V call is TRBV28, the J call TRBJ1-1; 8 bases map to TRBD1. V dropped 7 bases and J dropped 3; count of bases not matched to a gene: 10. This CDR3 has 15 amino acids. CDR1 MDHEN and CDR2 SYDVKM come from the germline V gene. The CDR3, as DNA: TGTGCCAGCACCGCTCAGGACAGGGTCCACACTGAAGCTTTCTTT. Protein product: CASTAQDRVHTEAFF.

This chain joins TRBV6-1 and TRBJ2-7; no definite D call. This CDR3 comprises 12 residues. The germline V and J ends were trimmed by 5 bases and 3 bases, with 8 bases remaining between them. CDR1 MNHNS and CDR2 SASEGT come from the germline V gene. The CDR3 region has the DNA TGTGCCAGCAGTTTGGTTAGCTACGAGCAGTACTTC. It specifies CASSLVSYEQYF.